This T cell receptor beta chain was found in a study of blood T cell repertoires in COVID-19. As for the study in general: Acute-phase and convalescent COVID-19 samples originated in the United States, Italy and Spain. PBMCs, B-cell-depleted T cells, or T cells provided the cDNA or gDNA that made up the material.

This clone was seen only a few times. CDR3 size: 15 residues. Trimming took 3 bases from V and 1 from J; bases not matched to a gene: 1. The germline gives CDR1 KGHSH, CDR2 LQKENI. In the source study's methods: The assay estimated nucleated cells by amplifying reference gene primers. Produced via immunoSEQ multiplex PCR; TCRdb's table is partial and in-frame only. V and J calls and clone size are given by that table; D and trimming were obtained from the DNA. The table has some 83,000 clones, about 84% seen once; the top ten hold 7% to 9%. The chain joins TRBV18 to TRBJ1-5; 9 positions match TRBD1. This receptor was identified in a middle-aged man with active COVID-19. The sample consisted of peripheral blood. In DNA form, the CDR3 reads TGTGCCAGCTCACCGACAGGGGGAAGCAATCAGCCCCAGCATTTT. Protein sequence: CASSPTGGSNQPQHF. Complete variable domain (other parts from reference TRBV18 and TRBJ1-5): NAGVMQNPRHLVRRRGQEARLRCSPMKGHSHVYWYRQLPEEGLKFMVYLQKENIIDESGMPKERFSAEFPKEGPSILRIQQVVRGDSAAYFCASSPTGGSNQPQHFGDGTRLSIL.